Below, 25 T cell receptor beta chains from the same sample are listed, as sequenced in a study of T cells in tuberculosis. Documented time point: new active TB diagnosis, blood taken before or within 7 days of starting treatment. This table comes from immunoSEQ multiplex PCR, and its TCRdb copy is limited to in-frame clones, with some not included. The sample has 30,000 to 35,000 clones; roughly 93% are singletons. The source was PBMCs, collected at tuberculosis diagnosis. All receptors come from an adult with tuberculosis.

The rearrangement links TRBV5-4 to TRBJ2-6; 13 nucleotides line up with TRBD2. From germline, CDR1 is SGHNT and CDR2 YYREEE (reference sequence). The CDR3 sequence is 19 residues long. Unmatched junction bases numbered 8, after V lost 4 bases and J lost 1 base. CDR3 sequence reads: CASSRGLAGVSSGANVLTF. For the CDR3, the DNA is TGTGCCAGCAGCCGCGGACTAGCGGGGGTTTCATCTGGGGCCAACGTCCTGACTTTC. Complete variable domain (other parts from reference TRBV5-4 and TRBJ2-6): ETGVTQSPTHLIKTRGQQVTLRCSSQSGHNTVSWYQQALGQGPQFIFQYYREEENGRGNFPPRFSGLQFPNYSSELNVNALELDDSALYLCASSRGLAGVSSGANVLTFGAGSRLTVL.

The CDR3, as DNA: TGTGCCAGCAGTGACAGGTTGCAGCCCCAGCATTTT. This gives the protein CASSDRLQPQHF. V is TRBV6-1 and J is TRBJ1-5; no clear D gene. The germline V and J ends were trimmed by 3 bases and 7 bases, with 7 bases remaining between them. CDR1 is MNHNS and CDR2 is SASEGT in the germline V gene. The CDR3 is 12 amino acids.

The rearrangement uses TRBV27 and TRBJ2-3, with 11 bases fitting TRBD2. The junction had 7 bases not matched to a gene; V was cut back by 5 bases and J by 3 bases. The CDR3 loop spans 16 amino acids. The germline gives CDR1 MNHEY, CDR2 SMNVEV (reference sequence). In DNA, the CDR3 is TGTGCCAGCAGTGCGATAACTAGCGGGAGTACAGATACGCAGTATTTT. It translates to CASSAITSGSTDTQYF.

The CDR3 sequence is CASRLTGRTNNQPQHF. CDR3 in DNA: TGTGCCAGCAGGCTTACGGGCCGGACTAACAATCAGCCCCAGCATTTT. The rearrangement links TRBV27 to TRBJ1-5; no firm D call. The V gene lost 6 bases and the J gene lost 3 bases, with 18 bases spanning the gap. Looked up from germline, CDR1 is MNHEY and CDR2 is SMNVEV (reference sequence). CDR3 length: 16 residues.

The chain joins TRBV19 to TRBJ2-7; D call uncertain. The CDR3 sequence is 14 residues long. Germline-derived CDR1 and CDR2 are LNHDA and SQIVND (reference sequence). Trimming took off 4 bases at V and 2 bases at J, with 12 bases between the two ends. CDR3 loop: CASSSKGGTYEQYF. The CDR3 DNA follows: TGTGCCAGTAGTAGTAAAGGCGGAACCTACGAGCAGTACTTC.

The J gene is TRBJ2-3, the V gene TRBV5-4; 11 nucleotides line up with TRBD2. Germline CDR1 is SGHNT and CDR2 is YYREEE (reference sequence). J gave up 0 bases and V 1 base, and 10 bases lay outside the gene matches. The CDR3 is 19 residues long. The CDR3 is CASSLKLAGGSTSTDTQYF. The CDR3 nucleotides are TGTGCCAGCAGCTTGAAGTTAGCGGGGGGGAGTACTAGCACAGATACGCAGTATTTT.

This rearrangement joins TRBV6-6 to TRBJ1-1, with a possible D match to TRBD1 (5 bases). The CDR3 loop spans 10 amino acids. Looked up from germline, CDR1 is MNHNY and CDR2 is SVGAGI (reference sequence). Trimming pared 8 bases from V and 6 bases from J, leaving 7 bases between. The chain's CDR3 is CASWGAEAFF. The CDR3 nucleotides read TGTGCCAGCTGGGGGGCTGAAGCTTTCTTT.

The rearrangement joins TRBV28 to TRBJ1-2; no definite D call. Trimming shortened V by 2 bases and J by 3 bases, and 4 bases separated the two germline ends. CDR1 and CDR2 (germline): MDHEN, SYDVKM. The CDR3 spans 12 residues. The CDR3, as DNA: TGTGCCAGCAGTTTACGTGACTATGGCTACACCTTC. As protein: CASSLRDYGYTF.

This chain joins TRBV6-5 and TRBJ2-1; unclear D gene. Trimming stripped 10 bases from V and 7 bases from J, with 11 bases between. This CDR3 is built from 11 residues. Germline V gives CDR1 MNHEY, CDR2 SVGAGI. The CDR3 region is CATSTRNEQFF. The CDR3 DNA reads TGTGCCACCTCAACGAGGAATGAGCAGTTCTTC.

This chain connects TRBV27 to TRBJ2-3, with TRBD1 as a possible D gene (5 bases). Trimming pared 3 bases from V and 1 base from J, leaving 14 bases between. Germline-derived CDR1 and CDR2 are MNHEY and SMNVEV (reference sequence). This CDR3 comprises 16 residues. CDR3 bases: TGTGCCAGCAGTTTCAGACAGCTGGAAGGCACAGATACGCAGTATTTT. This sequence encodes CASSFRQLEGTDTQYF.

The chain joins TRBV5-6 to TRBJ2-1; TRBD1 agrees at 7 bases. J gave up 0 bases and V 2 bases, and 11 bases lay outside the gene matches. CDR1 SGHDT and CDR2 YYEEEE come from the germline V gene. The CDR3 is 18 amino acids. The chain's CDR3 is CASSLRTGFLSSYNEQFF. The CDR3 coding sequence is TGTGCCAGCAGCTTACGGACAGGTTTTTTGAGCTCCTACAATGAGCAGTTCTTC.

The chain carries TRBV28 and TRBJ2-1; 9 bases line up with TRBD1. Losses at the gene ends were 5 bases for V and 8 bases for J; bases not matched to a gene: 10. Germline-derived CDR1 and CDR2 are MDHEN and SYDVKM. CDR3 length: 15 residues. This CDR3 is CASSPTGQGIDEQFF. In nucleotides, the CDR3 is TGTGCCAGCAGTCCCACGGGACAGGGTATAGATGAGCAGTTCTTC.

The chain links TRBV10-1 to TRBJ1-6, with D possibly TRBD1 on 5 matching bases. The CDR3 covers 14 residues. Between the trimmed V and J ends, which lost 2 bases and 7 bases, there was a span of 9 bases. Germline-derived CDR1 and CDR2 are WNHNN and SYGVQD (reference sequence). The CDR3 DNA reads TGCGCCAGCAGTGAGAAAGGGGAAAATTCACCCCTCCACTTT. Protein sequence: CASSEKGENSPLHF.

The chain recombines TRBV27 with TRBJ2-2; tentatively, D is TRBD2 (5 bases). V lost 6 bases and J lost 1, with 9 bases in between. The CDR3 has 14 residues. Germline lookup yields CDR1 MNHEY and CDR2 SMNVEV (reference sequence). CDR3 sequence: CASSDYLNTGELFF. The DNA of the CDR3 is TGTGCCAGCAGCGACTACCTGAACACCGGGGAGCTGTTTTTT.

The chain joins TRBV5-5 to TRBJ1-5, with D possibly being TRBD1 (5 bases). Trimming cost V 0 bases and J 3 bases, with 7 bases left between them. The germline V gene has CDR1 SGHKS and CDR2 YYEKEE (reference sequence). This CDR3 spans 14 amino acids. CDR3 nucleotide sequence: TGTGCCAGCAGCTTGGTAGGGGTCAATCAGCCCCAGCATTTT. Protein sequence: CASSLVGVNQPQHF. Drawing the rest from reference TRBV5-5 and TRBJ1-5, the complete variable domain is DAGVTQSPTHLIKTRGQQVTLRCSPISGHKSVSWYQQVLGQGPQFIFQYYEKEERGRGNFPDRFSARQFPNYSSELNVNALLLGDSALYLCASSLVGVNQPQHFGDGTRLSIL.

The chain employs TRBV9 and TRBJ2-3, with TRBD2 matching 13 bases. The CDR3 consists of 14 residues. V lost 3 bases and J lost 8; bases outside the gene matches: 3. The germline V gene encodes CDR1 SGDLS and CDR2 YYNGEE. The CDR3 region has the DNA TGTGCCAGCAGCGGACTAGCGGGGGGCCTTACGCAGTATTTT. This gives the protein CASSGLAGGLTQYF.

The chain links TRBV19 to TRBJ1-2, with 8 bases identical to TRBD1. The CDR3 sequence is 15 residues long. The germline V gene encodes CDR1 LNHDA and CDR2 SQIVND (reference sequence). V was clipped by 5 bases and J by 2 bases; unmatched bases: 7. As DNA, the CDR3 is TGTGCCAGTAGTCCCTGGACAGGGACGAACTATGGCTACACCTTC. Amino acids: CASSPWTGTNYGYTF.

V and J are TRBV9 and TRBJ2-1; tentative D call: TRBD2 (7 bases). Germline lookup yields CDR1 SGDLS and CDR2 YYNGEE. This CDR3 is 16 amino acids long. V was clipped by 3 bases and J by 0 bases, with 13 bases between them. The CDR3 nucleotides read TGTGCCAGCAGCGCCGAAGGGGGGGGCTCCTACAATGAGCAGTTCTTC. This sequence encodes CASSAEGGGSYNEQFF.

This clone was detected only a few times. The gene calls are TRBV5-6 and TRBJ2-1; the match to TRBD1 covers 9 bases. CDR1 and CDR2 (germline): SGHDT, YYEEEE. There are 15 residues in the CDR3. The ends lost 2 bases at V and 8 bases at J; junction bases unmatched: 8. The CDR3 here is CASSLNRDRVDEQFF. CDR3 bases: TGTGCCAGCAGCTTAAACCGGGACAGGGTTGATGAGCAGTTCTTC.

The J gene is TRBJ2-3, the V gene TRBV2; 7 bases are a match to TRBD2. Unmatched junction bases numbered 8, after V lost 5 bases and J lost 0 bases. CDR1 is SNHLY and CDR2 is FYNNEI in the germline V gene. The CDR3 consists of 16 residues. DNA for the CDR3: TGTGCCAGCAGTTCTAGCGGCTCCACTAGCACAGATACGCAGTATTTT. Its protein product is CASSSSGSTSTDTQYF.

The chain combines TRBV29-1 with TRBJ2-1; maybe TRBD1 (6 bases). The germline gives CDR1 SQVTM, CDR2 ANQGSEA. The CDR3 is 14 amino acids. Trimming shortened V by 2 bases and J by 7 bases, and 15 bases separated the two germline ends. CDR3 loop: CSVEISGTRNEQFF. For the CDR3, the DNA is TGCAGCGTTGAAATTTCCGGGACAAGGAATGAGCAGTTCTTC.

This chain links TRBV6-5 with TRBJ1-2; D unresolved. V lost 7 bases and J lost 3, with 15 bases in between. The CDR3 consists of 14 residues. Germline CDR1 MNHEY, CDR2 SVGAGI. The CDR3 reads CASNSDLVDYGYTF. The CDR3 DNA reads TGTGCCAGCAACTCCGACCTAGTGGACTATGGCTACACCTTC.

The chain is built from TRBV18 and TRBJ2-3; weak D call: TRBD2 (5 bases). Germline V gene lookup returns CDR1 KGHSH and CDR2 LQKENI. The CDR3 spans 16 residues. Trimming took 3 bases from V and 1 from J, leaving 14 bases between them. The CDR3 is CASSPVGWGGTDTQYF. The CDR3 DNA is TGTGCCAGCTCACCGGTAGGATGGGGAGGCACAGATACGCAGTATTTT.

This chain links TRBV5-1 with TRBJ2-7; TRBD2 might be the D (6 bases). The CDR3 length is 14 residues. CDR1 is SGHRS, CDR2 YFSETQ, per germline. Trimming took off 5 bases at V and 0 bases at J, with 12 bases between the two ends. The DNA for the CDR3 is TGCGCCAGCAGGATAGGGACTTTCTCCTACGAGCAGTACTTC. Its translation: CASRIGTFSYEQYF.

The count of this clone is one. The V call is TRBV18, the J call TRBJ2-3; D may be TRBD1 (5 bases). Germline V gives CDR1 KGHSH, CDR2 LQKENI. V was pared by 3 bases and J by 3 bases, with 13 bases between. This CDR3 contains 15 residues. CDR3 nucleotide sequence: TGTGCCAGCTCACCCATGACAGACCCTACAGATACGCAGTATTTT. This sequence encodes CASSPMTDPTDTQYF.